Presented here are 3 T cell receptor beta chains from one specimen sequenced in a study of blood T cell repertoires in COVID-19. Assay: immunoSEQ multiplex PCR; the TCRdb copy retains only in-frame clones and omits some. The table has some 260,000 clones, roughly 87% seen once. The sample was PBMCs or T cells enriched from blood (not recorded which). All receptors come from a woman in her 30s with acute COVID-19.

This clone was found a few times. The J gene is TRBJ1-1, the V gene TRBV19, with a possible D match to TRBD1 (6 bases). CDR3 size: 13 residues. Germline lookup yields CDR1 LNHDA and CDR2 SQIVND (reference sequence). Trimming removed 0 bases at V and 8 bases at J, with 10 bases between. CDR3 sequence reads: CASSIDWTAEAFF. Written as DNA, the CDR3 is TGTGCCAGTAGTATAGATTGGACAGCCGAAGCTTTCTTT.

This chain connects TRBV4-1 to TRBJ2-5; 8 nucleotides match TRBD1. Losses at the gene ends were 2 bases for V and 4 bases for J; bases not matched to a gene: 6. In germline, CDR1 is MGHRA, CDR2 YSYEKL. This CDR3 has 15 residues. The CDR3 loop reads CASSQNGQGGETQYF. DNA of the CDR3: TGCGCCAGCAGCCAAAACGGACAGGGCGGAGAGACCCAGTACTTC.

This chain connects TRBV29-1 to TRBJ2-1; 11 bases are shared with TRBD2. CDR1 SQVTM and CDR2 ANQGSEA come from the germline V gene. The CDR3 loop spans 14 amino acids. The ends lost 6 bases at V and 4 bases at J; junction bases unmatched: 5. The CDR3 bases are TGCAGCGTCCGCGGGACTAGCGGATACAATGAGCAGTTCTTC. It yields the protein CSVRGTSGYNEQFF.